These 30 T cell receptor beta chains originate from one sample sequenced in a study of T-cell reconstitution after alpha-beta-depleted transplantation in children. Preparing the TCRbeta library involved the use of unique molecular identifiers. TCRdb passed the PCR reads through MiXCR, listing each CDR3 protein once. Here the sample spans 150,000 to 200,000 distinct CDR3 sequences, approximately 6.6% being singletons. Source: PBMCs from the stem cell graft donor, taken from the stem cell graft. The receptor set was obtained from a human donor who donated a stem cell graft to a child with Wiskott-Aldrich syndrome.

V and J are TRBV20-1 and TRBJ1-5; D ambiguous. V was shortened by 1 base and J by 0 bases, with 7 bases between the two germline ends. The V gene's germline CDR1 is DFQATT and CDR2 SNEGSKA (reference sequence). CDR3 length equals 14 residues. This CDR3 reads CSARVAHSNQPQHF. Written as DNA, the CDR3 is TGCAGTGCTAGAGTCGCTCATAGCAATCAGCCCCAGCATTTT.

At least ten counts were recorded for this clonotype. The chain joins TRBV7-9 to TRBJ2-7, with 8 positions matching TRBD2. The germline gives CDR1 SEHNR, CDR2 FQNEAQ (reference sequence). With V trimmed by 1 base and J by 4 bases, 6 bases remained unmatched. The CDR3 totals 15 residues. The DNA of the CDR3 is TGTGCCAGCAGCTTAGGGAGCGGGAGTGAATACGAGCAGTACTTC. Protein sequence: CASSLGSGSEYEQYF.

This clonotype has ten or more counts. The CDR3, as DNA: TGCGCCAGCAGCTTGGGGGGGTTCAGGGATAATGAGCAGTTCTTC. As protein: CASSLGGFRDNEQFF. The genes are TRBV5-1 and TRBJ2-1; D may be TRBD1 or TRBD2 (5 bases each). The germline V gene encodes CDR1 SGHRS and CDR2 YFSETQ. The CDR3 loop spans 15 amino acids. Trimming cost V 0 bases and J 7 bases, with 14 bases left between them. Looking up the rest from reference TRBV5-1 and TRBJ2-1 gives the full variable domain: KAGVTQTPRYLIKTRGQQVTLSCSPISGHRSVSWYQQTPGQGLQFLFEYFSETQRNKGNFPGRFSGRQFSNSRSEMNVSTLELGDSALYLCASSLGGFRDNEQFFGPGTRLTVL.

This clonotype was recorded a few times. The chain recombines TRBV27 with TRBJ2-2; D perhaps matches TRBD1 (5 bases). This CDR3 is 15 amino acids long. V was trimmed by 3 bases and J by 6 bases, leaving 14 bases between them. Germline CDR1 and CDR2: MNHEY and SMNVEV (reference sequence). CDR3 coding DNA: TGTGCCAGCAGTTTCCAGTCCCAAGGGGCCGGGGAGCTGTTTTTT. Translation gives CASSFQSQGAGELFF.

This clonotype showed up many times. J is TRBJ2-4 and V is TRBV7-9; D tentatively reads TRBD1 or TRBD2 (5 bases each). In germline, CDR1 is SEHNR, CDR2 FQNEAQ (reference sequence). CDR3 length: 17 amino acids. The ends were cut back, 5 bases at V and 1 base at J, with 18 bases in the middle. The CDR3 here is CASSAPVMGTAKNIQYF. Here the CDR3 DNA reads TGTGCCAGCAGCGCACCAGTGATGGGGACGGCCAAAAACATTCAGTACTTC. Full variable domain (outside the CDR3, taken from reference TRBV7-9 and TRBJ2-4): DTGVSQNPRHKITKRGQNVTFRCDPISEHNRLYWYRQTLGQGPEFLTYFQNEAQLEKSRLLSDRFSAERPKGSFSTLEIQRTEQGDSAMYLCASSAPVMGTAKNIQYFGAGTRLSVL.

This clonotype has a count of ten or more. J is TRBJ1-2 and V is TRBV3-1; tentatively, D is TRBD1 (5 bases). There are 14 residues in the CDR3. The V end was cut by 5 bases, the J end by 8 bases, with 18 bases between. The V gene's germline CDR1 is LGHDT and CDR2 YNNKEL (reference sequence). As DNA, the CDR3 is TGTGCCAGCAGCTTCAGAGGGGCGACGGACGGCTACACCTTC. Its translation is CASSFRGATDGYTF.

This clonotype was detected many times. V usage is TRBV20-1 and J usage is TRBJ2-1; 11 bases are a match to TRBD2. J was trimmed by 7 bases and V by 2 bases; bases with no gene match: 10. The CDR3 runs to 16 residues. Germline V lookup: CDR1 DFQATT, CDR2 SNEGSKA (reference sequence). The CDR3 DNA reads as TGCAGTGCTAGATCGGGGGGACTAGCGGCACGTAATGAGCAGTTCTTC. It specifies CSARSGGLAARNEQFF.

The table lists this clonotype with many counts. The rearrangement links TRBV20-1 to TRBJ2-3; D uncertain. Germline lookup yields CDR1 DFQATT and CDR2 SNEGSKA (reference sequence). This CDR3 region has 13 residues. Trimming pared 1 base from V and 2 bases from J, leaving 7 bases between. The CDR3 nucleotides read TGCAGTGCTAGAGCGGCTCCCACAGATACGCAGTATTTT. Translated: CSARAAPTDTQYF.

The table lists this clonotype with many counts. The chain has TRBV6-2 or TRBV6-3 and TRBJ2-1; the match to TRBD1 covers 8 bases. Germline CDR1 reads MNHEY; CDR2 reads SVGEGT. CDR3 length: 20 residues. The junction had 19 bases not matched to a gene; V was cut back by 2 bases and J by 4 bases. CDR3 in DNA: TGTGCCAGCAGTTACGCCCCGGGTCAACCGGTCAGGGGGCCTTACAATGAGCAGTTCTTC. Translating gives CASSYAPGQPVRGPYNEQFF.

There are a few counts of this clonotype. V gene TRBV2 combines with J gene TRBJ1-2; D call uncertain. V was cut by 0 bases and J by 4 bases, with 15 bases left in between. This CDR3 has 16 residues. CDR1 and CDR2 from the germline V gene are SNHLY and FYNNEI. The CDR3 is CASSEASHQAAYGYTF. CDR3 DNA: TGTGCCAGCAGTGAAGCGTCCCACCAAGCGGCCTATGGCTACACCTTC.

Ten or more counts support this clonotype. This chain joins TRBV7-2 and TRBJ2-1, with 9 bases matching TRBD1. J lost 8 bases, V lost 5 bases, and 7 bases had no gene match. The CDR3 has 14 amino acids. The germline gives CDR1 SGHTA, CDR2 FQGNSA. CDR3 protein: CASSTRTGADEQFF. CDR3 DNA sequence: TGTGCCAGCAGCACACGGACAGGGGCCGATGAGCAGTTCTTC.

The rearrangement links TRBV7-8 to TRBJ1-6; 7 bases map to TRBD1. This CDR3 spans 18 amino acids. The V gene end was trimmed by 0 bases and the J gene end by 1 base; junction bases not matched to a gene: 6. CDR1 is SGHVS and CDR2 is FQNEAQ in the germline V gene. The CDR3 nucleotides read TGTGCCAGCAGCTTAGCCATAGCAGGGGGTTCCTATAATTCACCCCTCCACTTT. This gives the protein CASSLAIAGGSYNSPLHF. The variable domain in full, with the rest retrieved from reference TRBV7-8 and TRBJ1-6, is GAGVSQSPRYKVAKRGQDVALRCDPISGHVSLFWYQQALGQGPEFLTYFQNEAQLDKSGLPSDRFFAERPEGSVSTLKIQRTQQEDSAVYLCASSLAIAGGSYNSPLHFGNGTRLTVT.

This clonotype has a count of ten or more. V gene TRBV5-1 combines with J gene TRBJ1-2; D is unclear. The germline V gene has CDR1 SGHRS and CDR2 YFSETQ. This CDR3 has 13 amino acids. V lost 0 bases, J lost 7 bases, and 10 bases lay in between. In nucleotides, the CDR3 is TGCGCCAGCAGCTTGGACAGTCTTTCTGGCTACACCTTC. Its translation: CASSLDSLSGYTF.

DNA of the CDR3: TGTGCCAGCAGCCCCGGCGCAGGGAATCAGCCCCAGCATTTT. Its protein product is CASSPGAGNQPQHF. V and J are TRBV11-2 and TRBJ1-5, with D possibly being TRBD1 (5 bases). Trimming cost V 5 bases and J 4 bases, with 12 bases left between them. CDR1 is SGHAT and CDR2 is FQNNGV in the germline V gene. The CDR3 sequence is 14 residues long.

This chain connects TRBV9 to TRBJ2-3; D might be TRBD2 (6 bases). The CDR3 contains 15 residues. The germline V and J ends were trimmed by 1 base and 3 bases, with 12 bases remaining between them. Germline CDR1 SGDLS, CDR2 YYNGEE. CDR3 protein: CASSVQRAGTDTQYF. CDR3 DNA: TGTGCCAGCAGCGTACAGCGTGCGGGGACAGATACGCAGTATTTT.

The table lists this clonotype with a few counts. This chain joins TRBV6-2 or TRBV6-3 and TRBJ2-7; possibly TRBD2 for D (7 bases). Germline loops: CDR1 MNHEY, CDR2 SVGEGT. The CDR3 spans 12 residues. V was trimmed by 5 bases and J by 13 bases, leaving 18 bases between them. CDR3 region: CASSDPLGGRYF. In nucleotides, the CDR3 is TGTGCCAGCAGTGACCCCCTCGGGGGGCGATACTTC.

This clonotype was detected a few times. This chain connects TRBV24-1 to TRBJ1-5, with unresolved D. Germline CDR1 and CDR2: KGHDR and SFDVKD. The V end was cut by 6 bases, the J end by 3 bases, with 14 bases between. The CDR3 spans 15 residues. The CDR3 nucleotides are TGTGCCACCAGTTCTTCGTGGCAGCCCAATCAGCCCCAGCATTTT. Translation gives CATSSSWQPNQPQHF.

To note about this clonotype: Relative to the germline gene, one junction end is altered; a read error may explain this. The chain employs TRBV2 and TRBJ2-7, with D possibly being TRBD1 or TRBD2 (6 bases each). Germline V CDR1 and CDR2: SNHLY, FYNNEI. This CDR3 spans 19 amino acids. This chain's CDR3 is CACSFGGRGLIGVYYEQYF. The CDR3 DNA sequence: TGTGCCTGCAGTTTCGGGGGCCGGGGACTCATAGGCGTCTACTACGAGCAGTACTTC. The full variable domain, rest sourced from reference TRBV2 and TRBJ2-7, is EPEVTQTPSHQVTQMGQEVILRCVPISNHLYFYWYRQILGQKVEFLVSFYNNEISEKSEIFDDQFSVERPDGSNFTLKIRSTKLEDSAMYFCACSFGGRGLIGVYYEQYFGPGTRLTVT.

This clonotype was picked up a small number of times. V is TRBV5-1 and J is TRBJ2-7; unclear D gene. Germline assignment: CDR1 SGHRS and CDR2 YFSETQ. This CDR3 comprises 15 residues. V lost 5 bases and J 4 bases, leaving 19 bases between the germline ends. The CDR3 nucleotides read TGCGCCAGCAGTCCTGACTCCATGGGCTTTTACGAGCAGTACTTC. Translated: CASSPDSMGFYEQYF.

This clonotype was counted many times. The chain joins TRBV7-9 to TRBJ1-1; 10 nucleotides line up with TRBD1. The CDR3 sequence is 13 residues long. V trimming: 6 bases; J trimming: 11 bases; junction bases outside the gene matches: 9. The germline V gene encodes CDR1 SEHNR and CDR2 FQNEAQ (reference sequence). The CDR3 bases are TGTGCCAGCAGTTCTTCCGGGACAGGGGTTGCTTTCTTT. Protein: CASSSSGTGVAFF.

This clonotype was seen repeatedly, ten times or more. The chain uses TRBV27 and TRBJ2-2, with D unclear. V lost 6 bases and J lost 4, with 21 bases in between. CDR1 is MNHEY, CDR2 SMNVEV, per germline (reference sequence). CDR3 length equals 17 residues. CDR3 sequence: CASSKPTEVLGTGELFF. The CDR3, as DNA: TGTGCCAGCAGCAAGCCAACCGAAGTCTTGGGCACCGGGGAGCTGTTTTTT.

In DNA, the CDR3 is TGTGCCAGCAGTTTTATCGGTCAGGAAAGGGGCGAGCAGTACTTC. As protein: CASSFIGQERGEQYF. The rearrangement uses TRBV28 and TRBJ2-7; possibly TRBD1 for D (5 bases). Germline V lookup: CDR1 MDHEN, CDR2 SYDVKM. The V gene lost 3 bases and the J gene lost 6 bases, with 18 bases spanning the gap. There are 15 residues in the CDR3.

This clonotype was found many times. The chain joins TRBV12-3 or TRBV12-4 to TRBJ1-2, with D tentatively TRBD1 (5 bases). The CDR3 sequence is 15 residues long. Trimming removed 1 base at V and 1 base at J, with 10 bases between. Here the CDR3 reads CASSLGQPINYGYTF. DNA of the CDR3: TGTGCCAGCAGTTTAGGACAGCCCATTAACTATGGCTACACCTTC.

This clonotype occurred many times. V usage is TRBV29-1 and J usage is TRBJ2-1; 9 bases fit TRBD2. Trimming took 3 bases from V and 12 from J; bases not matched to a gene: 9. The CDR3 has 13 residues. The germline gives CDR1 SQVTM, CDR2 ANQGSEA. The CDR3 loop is CSVDASGNIRQFF. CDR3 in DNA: TGCAGCGTTGACGCTAGCGGGAATATACGGCAGTTCTTC.

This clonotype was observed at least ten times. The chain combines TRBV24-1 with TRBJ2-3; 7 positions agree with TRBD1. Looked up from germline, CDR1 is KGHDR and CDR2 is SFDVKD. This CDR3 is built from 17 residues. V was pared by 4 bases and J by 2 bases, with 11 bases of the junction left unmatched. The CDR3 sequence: CATSDPELGQATDTQYF. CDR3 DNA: TGTGCCACCAGTGACCCGGAACTCGGACAGGCCACAGATACGCAGTATTTT.

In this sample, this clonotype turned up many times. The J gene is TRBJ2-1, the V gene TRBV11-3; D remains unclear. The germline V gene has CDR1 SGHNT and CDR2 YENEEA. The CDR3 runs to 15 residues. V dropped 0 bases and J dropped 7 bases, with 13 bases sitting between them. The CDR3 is CASSLESGSGNEQFF. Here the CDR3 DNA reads TGTGCCAGCAGCTTAGAATCGGGTTCTGGGAATGAGCAGTTCTTC.

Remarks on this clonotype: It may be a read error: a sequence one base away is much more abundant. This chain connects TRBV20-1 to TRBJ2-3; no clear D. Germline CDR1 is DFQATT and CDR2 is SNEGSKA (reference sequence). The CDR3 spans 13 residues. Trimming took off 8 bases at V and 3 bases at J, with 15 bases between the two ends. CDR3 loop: CSTEPFGTDTQYF. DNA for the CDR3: TGCAGTACTGAGCCCTTCGGAACAGATACGCAGTATTTT.

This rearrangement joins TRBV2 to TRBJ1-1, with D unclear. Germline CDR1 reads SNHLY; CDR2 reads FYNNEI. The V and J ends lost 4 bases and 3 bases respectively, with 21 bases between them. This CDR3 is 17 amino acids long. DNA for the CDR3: TGTGCCAGCAGTGCATCCAGAGGAGGGTGGAAGGACACTGAAGCTTTCTTT. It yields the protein CASSASRGGWKDTEAFF.

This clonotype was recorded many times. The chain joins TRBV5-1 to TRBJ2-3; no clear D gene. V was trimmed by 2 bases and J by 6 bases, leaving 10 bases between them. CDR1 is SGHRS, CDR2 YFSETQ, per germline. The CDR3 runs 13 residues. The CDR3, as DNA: TGCGCCAGCAGCTTTTCTGAGAGGGATACGCAGTATTTT. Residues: CASSFSERDTQYF.

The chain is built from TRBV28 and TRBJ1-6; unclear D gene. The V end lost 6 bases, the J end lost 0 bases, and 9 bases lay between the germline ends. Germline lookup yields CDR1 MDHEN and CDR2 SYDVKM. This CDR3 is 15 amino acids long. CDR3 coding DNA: TGTGCCAGCAGCCGAGCGGGCTCCTATAATTCACCCCTCCACTTT. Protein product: CASSRAGSYNSPLHF.